The source of this T cell receptor beta chain is a study of spatial heterogeneity in lung cancer. Across the study: When follow-up PBMC samples existed, they were sequenced (at a median of about two years after resection). Study findings and constraints: Resection blood, more than follow-up blood, showed ubiquitous expanded tumor TCRs.

On this clonotype: Its antigen is unidentified. This could be a read error, since a much larger clone is one nucleotide away.

As to time point: blood at routine non-recurrence follow-up after resection. Whole RNA, isolated from tumor, nontumor lung or frozen PBMC, was sequenced without prior sorting. Every TCR cDNA molecule bore a unique molecular identifier. TCRdb reprocessed the 5' RACE reads via MiXCR and lists one record per CDR3 protein. The sample lists over 45,000 distinct CDR3 sequences, 10% to 15% occurring once. CDR3 length: 14 residues. Germline V lookup: CDR1 SGHTA, CDR2 FQGNSA. This receptor was taken from a male donor with early-stage non-small cell lung cancer. The sample consisted of PBMCs, taken at follow-up. This chain uses TRBV7-2 with TRBJ2-7, with TRBD2 matching over 7 bases. CDR3 residues: CVSSPWSGAYEQYF. CDR3 coding DNA: TGTGTCAGCAGCCCCTGGAGCGGGGCTTACGAGCAGTACTTC.